This is a list of T cell receptor beta chains from one sample in a study of neurological immune-mediated disorders. TCRdb recomputed calls from the 5' RACE reads with MiXCR, one row per CDR3 protein. The sample has 66,000 or so distinct CDR3 sequences, roughly 5.6% seen once. What was sequenced was PBMCs. These receptors all come from a woman in her twenties or thirties with multiple sclerosis. Both conserved end residues are part of each CDR3.

v_gene: TRBV28
j_gene: TRBJ1-2
CDR3aa: CASSYGTPRLYGYTF

v_gene: TRBV5-1
j_gene: TRBJ2-5
CDR3aa: CASSNGTFETQYF

v_gene: TRBV20-1
j_gene: TRBJ1-2
CDR3aa: CSARVQGAYGYTF

v_gene: TRBV30
j_gene: TRBJ2-3
CDR3aa: CAFRHTSTDTQYF

v_gene: TRBV9
j_gene: TRBJ2-2
CDR3aa: CASSVSAESPNTGELFF

v_gene: TRBV7-2
j_gene: TRBJ2-1
CDR3aa: CASSERQVSSYNEQFF

v_gene: TRBV5-6
j_gene: TRBJ1-2
CDR3aa: CASSMDTNYGYTF

v_gene: TRBV10-3
j_gene: TRBJ2-2
CDR3aa: CAISELQGFTGELFF

v_gene: TRBV9
j_gene: TRBJ1-4
CDR3aa: CASSVDLRPTNEKLFF

v_gene: TRBV9
j_gene: TRBJ2-5
CDR3aa: CASSVEERGNGQTQYF

v_gene: TRBV4-1
j_gene: TRBJ1-5
CDR3aa: CASSQEISNQPQHF

v_gene: TRBV5-5
j_gene: TRBJ2-7
CDR3aa: CASSFGDGYEQYF

v_gene: TRBV20-1
j_gene: TRBJ1-6
CDR3aa: CSASGHSSYNSPLHF

v_gene: TRBV7-2
j_gene: TRBJ1-5
CDR3aa: CASSLGSRAQPQHF

v_gene: TRBV9
j_gene: TRBJ1-1
CDR3aa: CASSGGGATEAFF

v_gene: TRBV5-1
j_gene: TRBJ2-5
CDR3aa: CASSLEDRVGETQYF

v_gene: TRBV29-1
j_gene: TRBJ2-7
CDR3aa: CSVEEFVGVPRYEQYF

v_gene: TRBV5-5
j_gene: TRBJ1-5
CDR3aa: CASSLRDGNQPQNF

v_gene: TRBV5-1
j_gene: TRBJ1-1
CDR3aa: CASSSALGDTEAFF

v_gene: TRBV4-1
j_gene: TRBJ1-6
CDR3aa: CASSQRPGPGAGSPLHF

v_gene: TRBV20-1
j_gene: TRBJ2-3
CDR3aa: CSARDLNRGTTDTQYF

v_gene: TRBV5-1
j_gene: TRBJ2-7
CDR3aa: CASSTGGGISYEQYF